Sequencing of this T cell receptor beta chain was carried out in a study of cytomegalovirus exposure and HLA in healthy donors. Study observations and caveats: The study put roughly 160 TCR beta chains on its list as cytomegalovirus-associated.

Sequencing used immunoSEQ multiplex PCR; TCRdb keeps in-frame clones, though not all of them. The sample shows about 84,000 clones, around 90% of them seen only once. Note on this clone: Its antigen is undetermined.

The sequence came from a man aged 30-40 years in good health and CMV-seronegative. The sequencing input was PBMCs.

CDR3 DNA: TGCAGCGTTTACCGGGACAGGGGGGACTATGGCTACACCTTC. This sequence encodes CSVYRDRGDYGYTF. This chain uses TRBV29-1 with TRBJ1-2, with 11 bases lining up with TRBD1. The CDR3 contains 14 residues. Per germline, CDR1 SQVTM and CDR2 ANQGSEA. The ends lost 5 bases at V and 3 bases at J; junction bases unmatched: 5.